Shown below are 6 T cell receptor beta chains from a single sample sequenced in a study of beta chain features in type 1 diabetes. Study-wide points: Among all four CD4+ subsets, Type 1 diabetes patients had TCRB CDR3s that were moderately but significantly shorter.

Expressed TCRB transcripts were sequenced after all isolated RNA was converted to cDNA. Repertoires were generated with immunoSEQ multiplex PCR, while TCRdb's copy carries only in-frame clones and drops some. The table records 150,000 to 200,000 clones, around 63% of them present only once. Their specific antigens are unknown. Sequenced input: naive CD4+ T cells from blood. The receptors shown here come from a man aged 25-45 years with type 1 diabetes.

The chain couples TRBV30 to TRBJ2-1; the match to TRBD2 covers 13 bases. The CDR3 is 17 residues long. Germline assignment: CDR1 GTSNPN and CDR2 SVGIG (reference sequence). V was pared by 1 base and J by 2 bases, with 5 bases of the junction left unmatched. The CDR3 loop reads CAWSGRTSGGPYNEQFF. For the CDR3, the DNA is TGTGCCTGGAGTGGGAGGACTAGCGGGGGCCCCTACAATGAGCAGTTCTTC.

V is TRBV10-3 and J is TRBJ2-2; the D is unclear. The V and J ends lost 6 bases and 3 bases respectively, with 2 bases between them. Germline CDR1 reads ENHRY; CDR2 reads SYGVKD. This CDR3 comprises 11 residues. DNA for the CDR3: TGTGCCATCAGGGACACCGGGGAGCTGTTTTTT. The encoded protein is CAIRDTGELFF.

This clone has a single count. This chain joins TRBV5-1 and TRBJ2-2; D is undetermined. Germline CDR1 reads SGHRS; CDR2 reads YFSETQ. CDR3 length equals 14 residues. Trimming stripped 3 bases from V and 2 bases from J, with 8 bases between. The CDR3 DNA is TGCGCCAGCAGCTCCAGACCAAACACCGGGGAGCTGTTTTTT. This gives the protein CASSSRPNTGELFF.

The chain is built from TRBV19 and TRBJ2-5, with D unresolved. The CDR3 covers 15 residues. The V end lost 5 bases, the J end lost 2 bases, and 15 bases lay between the germline ends. Germline V gene lookup returns CDR1 LNHDA and CDR2 SQIVND (reference sequence). CDR3 sequence: CASSVRTPTQETQYF. The CDR3 DNA follows: TGTGCCAGTAGTGTTCGGACCCCAACTCAAGAGACCCAGTACTTC. Full variable domain (remainder filled in from reference TRBV19 and TRBJ2-5): DGGITQSPKYLFRKEGQNVTLSCEQNLNHDAMYWYRQDPGQGLRLIYYSQIVNDFQKGDIAEGYSVSREKKESFPLTVTSAQKNPTAFYLCASSVRTPTQETQYFGPGTRLLVL.

The chain has TRBV2 and TRBJ2-5, with D maybe TRBD2 (5 bases). Between the trimmed V and J ends, which lost 6 bases and 1 base, there was a span of 9 bases. The CDR3 contains 13 residues. CDR1 SNHLY and CDR2 FYNNEI come from the germline V gene. The CDR3 loop reads CASSREGQETQYF. The CDR3 DNA follows: TGTGCCAGCAGCCGGGAAGGCCAAGAGACCCAGTACTTC. Combining the CDR3 with reference TRBV2 and TRBJ2-5 gives the whole variable domain EPEVTQTPSHQVTQMGQEVILRCVPISNHLYFYWYRQILGQKVEFLVSFYNNEISEKSEIFDDQFSVERPDGSNFTLKIRSTKLEDSAMYFCASSREGQETQYFGPGTRLLVL.

With regard to this clone: The sample has other DNA sequences that encode this CDR3 too. The chain couples TRBV14 to TRBJ2-5; D call uncertain. The germline CDR1 and CDR2 sequences are SGHDN and FVKESK. V was pared by 1 base and J by 4 bases, with 4 bases between. This CDR3 comprises 12 residues. CDR3: CASSQAGETQYF. CDR3 bases: TGTGCCAGCAGCCAAGCAGGAGAGACCCAGTACTTC.